These 29 T cell receptor beta chains were sequenced from one sample in a study of long-term antiretroviral therapy in people with HIV. A v3.0 immunoSEQ assay was performed at survey level. Profiled with immunoSEQ multiplex PCR; TCRdb holds only in-frame clones, not every one. The table has about 31,000 clones, around 75% seen once. This specimen was unsorted PBMCs, taken 1.9 years after starting antiretroviral therapy. The source of these receptors is a young man with HIV.

The genes are TRBV5-4 and TRBJ2-5; 11 bases are a match to TRBD2. With 3 bases clipped from V and 5 bases from J, the junction kept 6 bases outside the gene matches. This CDR3 contains 15 residues. Germline loops: CDR1 SGHNT, CDR2 YYREEE (reference sequence). The CDR3 reads CASSSRLAGMETQYF. The CDR3 bases are TGTGCCAGCAGCTCAAGACTAGCGGGGATGGAGACCCAGTACTTC.

The chain carries TRBV6-1 and TRBJ2-7, with D unresolved. Germline V CDR1 and CDR2: MNHNS, SASEGT. There are 14 residues in the CDR3. Trimming pared 5 bases from V and 9 bases from J, leaving 20 bases between. The CDR3 loop reads CASSPQRPRRGQYF. The CDR3 nucleotides read TGTGCCAGCAGTCCCCAAAGACCCCGCCGCGGGCAGTACTTC.

This chain uses TRBV11-2 with TRBJ1-2, with D unresolved. Trimming removed 1 base from V and 4 bases from J, with 10 bases in between. The germline CDR1 and CDR2 sequences are SGHAT and FQNNGV. The CDR3 contains 14 residues. CDR3 amino acids: CASSLVGVGYGYTF. The CDR3 DNA follows: TGTGCCAGCAGCTTAGTCGGGGTGGGCTATGGCTACACCTTC.

V and J are TRBV2 and TRBJ2-3; D remains unclear. Germline V lookup: CDR1 SNHLY, CDR2 FYNNEI. V was shortened by 4 bases and J by 0 bases, with 17 bases between the two germline ends. The CDR3 is made up of 17 amino acids. CDR3 protein: CASSGREGTASTDTQYF. The CDR3 DNA sequence: TGTGCCAGCAGTGGAAGGGAAGGAACCGCTAGCACAGATACGCAGTATTTT.

The rearrangement joins TRBV9 to TRBJ2-1; 12 positions match TRBD2. Germline V gives CDR1 SGDLS, CDR2 YYNGEE. The CDR3 is 17 residues long. After removal of 3 bases from V and 3 bases from J, the junction contained 7 bases not matched to a gene. CDR3 loop: CASSDPTSGGLYNEQFF. CDR3 nucleotides: TGTGCCAGCAGCGACCCAACTAGCGGGGGGCTCTACAATGAGCAGTTCTTC.

CDR3 sequence reads: CSVEDQGDGYTF. The CDR3 DNA reads TGCAGCGTTGAAGATCAGGGGGATGGCTACACCTTC. The V gene is TRBV29-1, the J gene TRBJ1-2; 7 bases are a match to TRBD1. Germline-derived CDR1 and CDR2 are SQVTM and ANQGSEA. The CDR3 consists of 12 residues. J was trimmed by 6 bases and V by 0 bases; bases with no gene match: 1.

The rearrangement links TRBV14 to TRBJ2-7; D ambiguous. CDR3 length: 10 amino acids. Germline lookup yields CDR1 SGHDN and CDR2 FVKESK. V was cut by 10 bases and J by 6 bases, with 10 bases left in between. CDR3 DNA sequence: TGTGCCAACCCGGCCCGCGAGCAGTACGTC. This translates into CANPAREQYV.

As for this clone: A read error may produce the germline difference seen at one junction end. The chain carries TRBV7-7 and TRBJ2-1; TRBD2 agrees at 11 bases. Germline V gene sequence: CDR1 SSHAT, CDR2 FNYEAQ (reference sequence). The CDR3 consists of 19 residues. This CDR3 reads CASSLLPINSGGALSEQFF. In DNA, the CDR3 is TGTGCTAGCAGCTTGCTACCTATCAATAGCGGGGGGGCCTTATCTGAGCAGTTCTTC.

The rearrangement uses TRBV28 and TRBJ1-1; D gene unclear. This CDR3 contains 11 residues. The germline V gene has CDR1 MDHEN and CDR2 SYDVKM. Trimming took 7 bases from V and 10 from J, leaving 13 bases between them. As DNA, the CDR3 is TGTGCCAGCACCCATGAATCGGCAGCTTTCTTT. This gives the protein CASTHESAAFF.

The genes are TRBV7-3 and TRBJ1-1; TRBD1 matches at 7 bases. Per germline, CDR1 SGHTA and CDR2 FQGTGA. The CDR3 is 13 residues long. J lost 7 bases, V lost 5 bases, and 7 bases had no gene match. CDR3 amino acids: CASSMTGKHEAFF. In nucleotides, the CDR3 is TGTGCCAGCAGCATGACAGGGAAACATGAAGCTTTCTTT.

The gene calls are TRBV6-5 and TRBJ2-3, with D unclear. The CDR3 runs to 11 residues. Per the germline V gene, CDR1 is MNHEY and CDR2 is SVGAGI. V dropped 4 bases and J dropped 3 bases, with 2 bases sitting between them. The CDR3 bases are TGTGCCAGCAGTTCAACAGATACGCAGTATTTT. Translated: CASSSTDTQYF.

There are a few counts of this clone. This chain uses TRBV27 with TRBJ2-7, with D maybe TRBD1 (6 bases). V was shortened by 4 bases and J by 6 bases, with 19 bases between the two germline ends. The CDR3 sequence is 15 residues long. The V gene's germline CDR1 is MNHEY and CDR2 SMNVEV (reference sequence). Here the CDR3 reads CASSSVGAGEGEQYF. The CDR3 nucleotides read TGTGCCAGCAGTTCCGTCGGGGCAGGGGAAGGCGAGCAGTACTTC.

The chain links TRBV5-1 to TRBJ2-2; possible D gene TRBD1, 5 bases. V was shortened by 1 base and J by 5 bases, with 12 bases between the two germline ends. CDR1 and CDR2 (germline): SGHRS, YFSETQ. The CDR3 length is 15 residues. The CDR3 DNA reads TGCGCCAGCAGCTTGTCGGCAAGGGGAACCGGGGAGCTGTTTTTT. Its protein is CASSLSARGTGELFF.

The V call is TRBV18, the J call TRBJ2-1; TRBD2 matches at 8 bases. Unmatched junction bases numbered 7, after V lost 3 bases and J lost 3 bases. The germline V gene encodes CDR1 KGHSH and CDR2 LQKENI. This CDR3 comprises 16 residues. The CDR3 DNA reads TGTGCCAGCTCACCTCCCTCTAGCGGGCTCTACAATGAGCAGTTCTTC. Residues: CASSPPSSGLYNEQFF.

This clone was seen a handful of times. The chain employs TRBV5-1 and TRBJ2-2, with a weak D call TRBD1 (6 bases). Trimming cost V 2 bases and J 4 bases, with 9 bases left between them. This CDR3 comprises 14 residues. The V gene's germline CDR1 is SGHRS and CDR2 YFSETQ. The CDR3 reads CASSFRGGTGELFF. The CDR3 DNA is TGCGCCAGCAGCTTCAGGGGTGGCACCGGGGAGCTGTTTTTT.

In this sample, this clone turned up a few times. The chain combines TRBV28 with TRBJ2-1; D is unresolved. CDR3 length equals 14 residues. Per the germline V gene, CDR1 is MDHEN and CDR2 is SYDVKM. The ends were cut back, 8 bases at V and 0 bases at J, with 11 bases in the middle. CDR3 sequence (DNA): TGTGCCAGCTTGACCCCGGGCTCCTACAATGAGCAGTTCTTC. Residues: CASLTPGSYNEQFF.

The rearrangement joins TRBV2 to TRBJ2-3; 10 bases line up with TRBD2. V was clipped by 4 bases and J by 2 bases; unmatched bases: 3. Germline CDR1 reads SNHLY; CDR2 reads FYNNEI. This CDR3 contains 15 residues. The chain's CDR3 is CASSVTSGDTDTQYF. As DNA, the CDR3 is TGTGCCAGCAGTGTAACTAGCGGGGACACAGATACGCAGTATTTT.

This clone was seen a single time. The V call is TRBV7-9, the J call TRBJ2-6; 7 bases match TRBD1. With 7 bases clipped from V and 0 bases from J, the junction kept 6 bases outside the gene matches. The CDR3 loop spans 16 amino acids. The germline V gene has CDR1 SEHNR and CDR2 FQNEAQ (reference sequence). CDR3 nucleotides: TGTGCCAGCACGGGGACAGCCTACTCTGGGGCCAACGTCCTGACTTTC. It translates to CASTGTAYSGANVLTF.

CDR3 nucleotide sequence: TGTGCCAGCACCCCACCGGGGGGTGAGTATGGCTACACCTTC. It specifies CASTPPGGEYGYTF. This chain links TRBV7-9 with TRBJ1-2, with D perhaps matching TRBD1 (5 bases). Germline V gene data show CDR1 as SEHNR and CDR2 as FQNEAQ (reference sequence). V lost 7 bases and J lost 5, with 17 bases in between. The CDR3 contains 14 residues.

The CDR3 sequence is CSAKENGYTF. The CDR3 DNA follows: TGCAGTGCTAAGGAGAATGGCTACACCTTC. The chain combines TRBV20-1 with TRBJ1-2, with unresolved D. This CDR3 spans 10 amino acids. Germline lookup yields CDR1 DFQATT and CDR2 SNEGSKA (reference sequence). Deletions cut 4 bases from V and 6 bases from J, with 6 bases between.

This clone was detected once. The gene calls are TRBV7-9 and TRBJ1-2; no definite D call. Germline values: CDR1 SEHNR, CDR2 FQNEAQ (reference sequence). CDR3 length equals 11 residues. Trimming removed 5 bases from V and 8 bases from J, with 9 bases in between. CDR3 sequence (DNA): TGTGCCAGCAGCAGAGGATTAGGCTACACCTTC. Its protein product is CASSRGLGYTF. The whole variable domain, filled in from reference TRBV7-9 and TRBJ1-2, reads DTGVSQNPRHKITKRGQNVTFRCDPISEHNRLYWYRQTLGQGPEFLTYFQNEAQLEKSRLLSDRFSAERPKGSFSTLEIQRTEQGDSAMYLCASSRGLGYTFGSGTRLTVV.

The V call is TRBV29-1, the J call TRBJ1-1, with 7 positions matching TRBD1. The germline V gene has CDR1 SQVTM and CDR2 ANQGSEA. The CDR3 runs 16 residues. Trimming removed 5 bases from V and 0 bases from J; junction bases left unmatched: 12. The CDR3 DNA reads as TGCAGCGTTCAAAAGCAGGGGGATGGGCTGAACACTGAAGCTTTCTTT. Protein: CSVQKQGDGLNTEAFF.

The genes are TRBV5-1 and TRBJ1-3, with D unresolved. The germline V gene encodes CDR1 SGHRS and CDR2 YFSETQ. V was shortened by 0 bases and J by 3 bases, with 13 bases between the two germline ends. This CDR3 has 16 amino acids. The CDR3 region has the DNA TGCGCCAGCAGCTTGGCCGGGCTAGCAAGTGGAAACACCATATATTTT. Translating it yields CASSLAGLASGNTIYF.

This clone was recorded once. V gene TRBV10-3 combines with J gene TRBJ2-2, with D perhaps matching TRBD1 (5 bases). The CDR3 is made up of 11 amino acids. Trimming removed 8 bases at V and 6 bases at J, with 7 bases between. Germline loops: CDR1 ENHRY, CDR2 SYGVKD. The CDR3 sequence is CAISQAGELFF. CDR3 sequence (DNA): TGTGCCATCTCACAGGCCGGGGAGCTGTTTTTT.

This chain links TRBV5-6 with TRBJ1-5; perhaps TRBD1 as D (5 bases). Trimming left V 2 bases short and J 6 bases short, with 12 bases between. Germline CDR1 reads SGHDT; CDR2 reads YYEEEE. The CDR3 is 14 residues long. The DNA of the CDR3 is TGTGCCAGCAGCTTTAAGGGGTTAGGTCAGCCCCAGCATTTT. It yields the protein CASSFKGLGQPQHF.

The chain carries TRBV5-1 and TRBJ2-3; 7 bases fit TRBD1. Trimming took 4 bases from V and 0 from J; bases not matched to a gene: 8. The CDR3 has 16 residues. CDR1 and CDR2 (germline): SGHRS, YFSETQ. The chain's CDR3 is CASSLGQESSTDTQYF. CDR3 DNA: TGCGCCAGCAGCCTCGGACAGGAATCTAGCACAGATACGCAGTATTTT.

This rearrangement joins TRBV10-3 to TRBJ2-1; weak D call: TRBD2 (6 bases). In germline, CDR1 is ENHRY, CDR2 SYGVKD. V dropped 7 bases and J dropped 6 bases, with 13 bases sitting between them. This CDR3 region has 13 residues. The CDR3 DNA follows: TGTGCCATCACCGGGACCGGGGGCAATGAGCAGTTCTTC. It is translated as CAITGTGGNEQFF.

CDR3 sequence reads: CASSLGSQAYEQYV. For the CDR3, the DNA is TGTGCCAGCAGCTTAGGGAGTCAGGCCTACGAGCAGTACGTC. The V call is TRBV11-2, the J call TRBJ2-7, with no clear D. CDR3 length: 14 residues. The germline V and J ends were trimmed by 1 base and 2 bases, with 9 bases remaining between them. Per the germline V gene, CDR1 is SGHAT and CDR2 is FQNNGV.

The chain couples TRBV25-1 to TRBJ2-7; no firm D call. The CDR3 is made up of 14 amino acids. V lost 5 bases to trimming and J lost 1 base, with 12 bases between them. CDR1 MGHDK and CDR2 SYGVNS come from the germline V gene. The CDR3 region is CASSKRLGSYEQYF. The CDR3 DNA reads as TGTGCCAGCAGTAAAAGATTAGGTTCCTACGAGCAGTACTTC.